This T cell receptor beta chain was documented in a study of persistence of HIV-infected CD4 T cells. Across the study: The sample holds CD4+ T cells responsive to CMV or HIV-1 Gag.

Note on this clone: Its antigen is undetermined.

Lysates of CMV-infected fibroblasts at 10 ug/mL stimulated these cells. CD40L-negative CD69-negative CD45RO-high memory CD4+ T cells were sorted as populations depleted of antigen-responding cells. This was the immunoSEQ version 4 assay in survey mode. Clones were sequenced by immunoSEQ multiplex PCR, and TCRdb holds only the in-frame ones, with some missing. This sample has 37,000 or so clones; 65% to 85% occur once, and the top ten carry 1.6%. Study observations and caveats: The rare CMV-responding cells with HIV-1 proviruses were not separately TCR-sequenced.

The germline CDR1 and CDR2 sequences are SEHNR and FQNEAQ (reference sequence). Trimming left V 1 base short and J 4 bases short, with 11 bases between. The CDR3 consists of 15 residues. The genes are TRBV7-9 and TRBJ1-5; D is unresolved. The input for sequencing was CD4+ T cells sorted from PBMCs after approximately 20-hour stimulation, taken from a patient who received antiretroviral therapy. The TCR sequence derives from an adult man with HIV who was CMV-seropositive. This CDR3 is CASSLDGLINQPQHF. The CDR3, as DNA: TGTGCCAGCAGCTTAGACGGACTTATAAATCAGCCCCAGCATTTT.